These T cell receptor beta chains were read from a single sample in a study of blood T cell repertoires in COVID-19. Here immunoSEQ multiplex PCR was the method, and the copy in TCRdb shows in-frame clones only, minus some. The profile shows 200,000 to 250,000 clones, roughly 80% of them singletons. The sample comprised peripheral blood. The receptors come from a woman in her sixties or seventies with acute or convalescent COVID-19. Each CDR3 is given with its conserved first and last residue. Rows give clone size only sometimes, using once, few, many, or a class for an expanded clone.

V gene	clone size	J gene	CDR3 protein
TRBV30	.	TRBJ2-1	CAWSVELEQFF
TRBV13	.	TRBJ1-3	CASSSRRPPGTIYF
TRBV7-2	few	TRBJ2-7	CASSYSRYEQYF
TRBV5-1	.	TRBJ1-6	CASSLASGESSPLHF
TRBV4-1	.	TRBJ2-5	CASSLRGSPQETQYF
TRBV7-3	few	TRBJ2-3	CASSLNSGGGDTQYF
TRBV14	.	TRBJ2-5	CASSQVTTEETQYF
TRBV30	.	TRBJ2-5	CAWSVPGYETQYF
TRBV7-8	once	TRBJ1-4	CASSPGPPFANEKLFF
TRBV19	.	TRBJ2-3	CASSRTSGATDTQYF
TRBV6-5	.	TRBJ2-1	CASSYLAGGFNEQFF
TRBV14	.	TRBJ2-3	CASSREMRPETQYF
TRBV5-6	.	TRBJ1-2	CASSLTGVDYGYTF
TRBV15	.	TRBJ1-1	CATSRDRVQGNTEAFF
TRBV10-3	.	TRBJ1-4	CAISRQGEKLFF
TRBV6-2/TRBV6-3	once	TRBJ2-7	CASSPGRQSRPGGYEQYF
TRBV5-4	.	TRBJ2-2	CASSPGQGVNTGELFF
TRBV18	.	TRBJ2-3	CASSPTRTGFADTQYF
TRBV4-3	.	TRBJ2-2	CASSQDWRDPATGELFF
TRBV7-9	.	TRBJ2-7	CASSHRTGISYEQYF
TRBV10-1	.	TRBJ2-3	CASSARGSTDTQYF
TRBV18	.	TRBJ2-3	CASSSGQGSTDTQYF
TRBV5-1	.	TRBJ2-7	CASSLAPAGGSYEQYF
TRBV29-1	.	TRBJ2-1	CSLEFPRDRVYNEQFF
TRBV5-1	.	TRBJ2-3	CASRYQGEADTQYF
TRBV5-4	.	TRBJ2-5	CASSLTDRVDTETQYF
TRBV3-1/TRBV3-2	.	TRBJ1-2	CASSHRTGALYGYTF
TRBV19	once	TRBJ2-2	CASSSERRNTGELFF
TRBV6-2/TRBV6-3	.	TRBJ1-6	CASSLNRRVSPLHF
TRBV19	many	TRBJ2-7	CASLKRLAGGITYEQYF
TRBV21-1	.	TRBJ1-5	CASSNWDREDNQPQHF
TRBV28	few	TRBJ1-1	CRTGPGGVGTEAFF
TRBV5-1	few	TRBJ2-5	CASSPRDTQETQYF
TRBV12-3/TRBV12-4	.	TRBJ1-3	CASSLQRNTIYF
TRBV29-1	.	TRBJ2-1	CSVAPRYNEQFF
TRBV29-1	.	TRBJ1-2	CSVAGPNSYHYGYTF
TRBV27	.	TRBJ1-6	CASRRDRRNNSPLHF
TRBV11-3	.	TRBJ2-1	CASSLDQLAGGGNEQFF
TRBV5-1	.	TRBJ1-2	CASSQDRSNYGYTF
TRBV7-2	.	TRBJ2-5	CASSLVTGEGTQYF
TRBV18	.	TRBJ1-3	CASSPTSGGQGNTIYF
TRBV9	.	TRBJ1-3	CASSPTSSSGNTIYF
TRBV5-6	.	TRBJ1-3	CASSRQSGNTIYF
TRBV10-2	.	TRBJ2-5	CASRETVQETQYF
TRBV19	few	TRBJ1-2	CASSMWEGNYGYTF
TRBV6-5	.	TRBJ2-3	CASSGHTDTQYF
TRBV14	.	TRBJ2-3	CASSQGLAGGTSTDTQYF
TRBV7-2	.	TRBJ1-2	CASSSSSPGQRLYGYTF